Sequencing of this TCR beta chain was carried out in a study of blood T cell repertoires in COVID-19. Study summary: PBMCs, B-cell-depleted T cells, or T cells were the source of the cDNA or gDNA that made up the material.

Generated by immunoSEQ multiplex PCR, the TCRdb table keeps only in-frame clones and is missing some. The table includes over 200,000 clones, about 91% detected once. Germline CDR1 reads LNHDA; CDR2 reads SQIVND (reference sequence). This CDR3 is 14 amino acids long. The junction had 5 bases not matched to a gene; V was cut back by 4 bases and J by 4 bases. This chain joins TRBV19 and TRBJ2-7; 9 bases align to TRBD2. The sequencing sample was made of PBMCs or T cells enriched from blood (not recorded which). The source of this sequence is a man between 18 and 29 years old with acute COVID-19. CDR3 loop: CASSTSSGGYEQYF. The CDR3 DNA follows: TGTGCCAGTAGTACGAGTAGCGGGGGTTACGAGCAGTACTTC.